This TCR beta chain was identified in a study of shared clonotypes between healthy human individuals. Repertoires were generated with immunoSEQ multiplex PCR, while TCRdb's copy carries only in-frame clones and drops some. The data contain 950,000 to 1,100,000 clones, approximately 72% of them singletons. Germline trimming cut 5 bases from V and 7 bases from J; bases unmatched to any gene: 11. The germline V gene has CDR1 SGHVS and CDR2 FQNEAQ. The CDR3 loop spans 16 amino acids. This TCR was sampled from a young man in good health. The rearrangement links TRBV7-8 to TRBJ1-6; 7 positions agree with TRBD1. The specimen sequenced was memory CD4+ T cells sorted from blood. The subset is: CD45RA-negative fraction. The CDR3 loop is CASSLDREVWNSPLHF. CDR3 bases: TGTGCCAGCAGCCTTGACAGGGAGGTTTGGAATTCACCCCTCCACTTT.